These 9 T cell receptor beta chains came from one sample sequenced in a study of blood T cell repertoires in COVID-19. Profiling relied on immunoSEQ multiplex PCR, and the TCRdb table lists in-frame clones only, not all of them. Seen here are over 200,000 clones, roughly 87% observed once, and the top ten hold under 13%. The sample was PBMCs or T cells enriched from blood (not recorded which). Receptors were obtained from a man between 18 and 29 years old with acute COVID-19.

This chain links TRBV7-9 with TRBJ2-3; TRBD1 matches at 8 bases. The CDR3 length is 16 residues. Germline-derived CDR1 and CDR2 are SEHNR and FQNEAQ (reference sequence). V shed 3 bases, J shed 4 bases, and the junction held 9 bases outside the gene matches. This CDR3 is CASSFSDRVDADTQYF. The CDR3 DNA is TGTGCCAGCAGCTTCTCGGACAGGGTCGACGCAGATACGCAGTATTTT. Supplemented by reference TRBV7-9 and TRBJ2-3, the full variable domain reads DTGVSQNPRHKITKRGQNVTFRCDPISEHNRLYWYRQTLGQGPEFLTYFQNEAQLEKSRLLSDRFSAERPKGSFSTLEIQRTEQGDSAMYLCASSFSDRVDADTQYFGPGTRLTVL.

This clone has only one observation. The CDR3 protein is CAWSVGGDTEAFF. Written as DNA, the CDR3 is TGTGCCTGGAGTGTAGGAGGGGACACTGAAGCTTTCTTT. The chain carries TRBV30 and TRBJ1-1; D is possibly TRBD1 (5 bases). The germline V gene encodes CDR1 GTSNPN and CDR2 SVGIG (reference sequence). V lost 0 bases to trimming and J lost 3 bases, with 8 bases between them. This CDR3 is built from 13 residues.

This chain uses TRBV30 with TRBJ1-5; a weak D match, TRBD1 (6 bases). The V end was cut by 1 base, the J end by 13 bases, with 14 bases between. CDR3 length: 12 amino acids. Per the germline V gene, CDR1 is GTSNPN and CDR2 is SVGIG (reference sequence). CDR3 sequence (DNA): TGTGCCTGGAGTGCTGACAGGCGAGGTCAGCATTTT. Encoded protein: CAWSADRRGQHF.

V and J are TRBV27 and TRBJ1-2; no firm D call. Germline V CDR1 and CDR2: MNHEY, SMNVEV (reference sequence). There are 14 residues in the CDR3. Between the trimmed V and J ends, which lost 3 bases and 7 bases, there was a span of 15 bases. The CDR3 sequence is CASSFSAGTSGYTF. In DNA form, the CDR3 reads TGTGCCAGCAGTTTTTCGGCGGGAACAAGTGGCTACACCTTC.

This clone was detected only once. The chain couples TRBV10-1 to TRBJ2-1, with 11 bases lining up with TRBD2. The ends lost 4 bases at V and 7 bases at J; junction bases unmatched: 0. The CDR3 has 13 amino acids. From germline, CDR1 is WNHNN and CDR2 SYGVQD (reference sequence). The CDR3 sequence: CASSASGRNEQFF. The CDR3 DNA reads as TGCGCCAGCAGTGCTAGCGGGAGGAATGAGCAGTTCTTC.

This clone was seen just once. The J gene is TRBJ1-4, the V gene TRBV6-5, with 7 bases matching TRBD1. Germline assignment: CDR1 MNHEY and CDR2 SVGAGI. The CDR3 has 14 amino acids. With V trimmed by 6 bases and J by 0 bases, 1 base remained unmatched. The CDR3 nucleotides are TGTGCCAGCAGGACAGGGCCAACTAATGAAAAACTGTTTTTT. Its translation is CASRTGPTNEKLFF.

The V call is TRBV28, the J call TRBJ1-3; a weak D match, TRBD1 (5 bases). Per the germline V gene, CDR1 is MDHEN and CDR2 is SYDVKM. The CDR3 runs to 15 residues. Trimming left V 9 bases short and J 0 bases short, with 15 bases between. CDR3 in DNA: TGTGCCAGTTGGGAGCGGGGGAGCTCTGGAAACACCATATATTTT. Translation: CASWERGSSGNTIYF.

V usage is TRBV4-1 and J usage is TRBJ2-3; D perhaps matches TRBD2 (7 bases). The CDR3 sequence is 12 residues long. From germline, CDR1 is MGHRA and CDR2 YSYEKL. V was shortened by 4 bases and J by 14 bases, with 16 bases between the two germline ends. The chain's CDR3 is CASSLVRGGMYF. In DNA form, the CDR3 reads TGCGCCAGCAGCCTCGTAAGGGGGGGGATGTATTTT.

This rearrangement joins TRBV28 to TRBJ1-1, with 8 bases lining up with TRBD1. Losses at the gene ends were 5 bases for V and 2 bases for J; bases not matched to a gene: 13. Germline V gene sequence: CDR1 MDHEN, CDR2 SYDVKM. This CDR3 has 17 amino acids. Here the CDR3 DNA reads TGTGCCAGCAGTCCCACCCGACAGGGGTGGGTTAACACTGAAGCTTTCTTT. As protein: CASSPTRQGWVNTEAFF.